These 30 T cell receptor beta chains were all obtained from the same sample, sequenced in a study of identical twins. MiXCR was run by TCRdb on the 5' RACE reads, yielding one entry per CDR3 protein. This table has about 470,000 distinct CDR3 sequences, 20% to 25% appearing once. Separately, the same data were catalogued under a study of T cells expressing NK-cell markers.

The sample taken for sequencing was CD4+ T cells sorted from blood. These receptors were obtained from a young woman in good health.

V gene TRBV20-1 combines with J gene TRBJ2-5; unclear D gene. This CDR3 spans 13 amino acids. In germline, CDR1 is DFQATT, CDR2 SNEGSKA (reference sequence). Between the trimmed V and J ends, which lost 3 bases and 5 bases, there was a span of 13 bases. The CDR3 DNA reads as TGCAGTGCTAGTGGTTCCCCGGAGGAGACCCAGTACTTC. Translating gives CSASGSPEETQYF.

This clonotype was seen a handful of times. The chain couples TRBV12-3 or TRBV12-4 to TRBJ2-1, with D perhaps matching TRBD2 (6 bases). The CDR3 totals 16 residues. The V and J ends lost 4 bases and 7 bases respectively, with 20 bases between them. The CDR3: CASSSGRGRAGNEQFF. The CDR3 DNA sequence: TGTGCCAGCAGTTCTGGGCGCGGGCGAGCGGGTAATGAGCAGTTCTTC.

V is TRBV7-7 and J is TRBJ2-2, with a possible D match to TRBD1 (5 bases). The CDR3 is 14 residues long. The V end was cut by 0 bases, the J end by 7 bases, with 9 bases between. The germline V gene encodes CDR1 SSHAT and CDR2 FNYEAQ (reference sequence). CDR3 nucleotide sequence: TGTGCCAGCAGCTTAGCCATCCAGGGCGGGGAGCTGTTTTTT. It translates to CASSLAIQGGELFF.

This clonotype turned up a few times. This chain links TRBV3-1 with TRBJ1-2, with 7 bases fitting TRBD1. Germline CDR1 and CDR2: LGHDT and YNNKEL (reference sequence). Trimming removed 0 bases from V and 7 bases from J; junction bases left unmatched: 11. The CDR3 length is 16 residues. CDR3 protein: CASSQEGGRTASGYTF. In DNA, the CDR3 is TGTGCCAGCAGCCAAGAAGGGGGCAGAACGGCCAGTGGCTACACCTTC.

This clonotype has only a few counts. The DNA for the CDR3 is TGTGCCAGCAGTTTATCCTCTCTAGTAGACGATGAGCAGTTCTTC. Translation: CASSLSSLVDDEQFF. The chain recombines TRBV27 with TRBJ2-1; D gene ambiguous. The CDR3 has 15 amino acids. Per germline, CDR1 MNHEY and CDR2 SMNVEV (reference sequence). V lost 0 bases, J lost 8 bases, and 14 bases lay in between.

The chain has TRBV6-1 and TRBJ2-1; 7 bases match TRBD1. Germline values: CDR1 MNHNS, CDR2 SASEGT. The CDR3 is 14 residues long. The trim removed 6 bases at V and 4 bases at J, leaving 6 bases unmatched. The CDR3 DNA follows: TGTGCCAGCAGGCCGGGACAGCTATACAATGAGCAGTTCTTC. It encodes CASRPGQLYNEQFF.

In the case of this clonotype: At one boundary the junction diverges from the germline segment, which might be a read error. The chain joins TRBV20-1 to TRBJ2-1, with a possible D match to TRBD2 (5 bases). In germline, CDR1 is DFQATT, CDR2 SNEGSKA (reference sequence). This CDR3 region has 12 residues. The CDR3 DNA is TGCAGTGCTAGCGGGAACTACGATGAGCAGTTCTTC. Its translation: CSASGNYDEQFF.

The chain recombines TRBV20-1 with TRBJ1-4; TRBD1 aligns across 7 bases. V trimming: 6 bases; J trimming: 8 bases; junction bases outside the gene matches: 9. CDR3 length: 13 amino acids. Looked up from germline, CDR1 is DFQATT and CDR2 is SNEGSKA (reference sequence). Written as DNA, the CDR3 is TGCAGTGCCATGACAGGGAGGCTCGAAAAACTGTTTTTT. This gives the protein CSAMTGRLEKLFF.

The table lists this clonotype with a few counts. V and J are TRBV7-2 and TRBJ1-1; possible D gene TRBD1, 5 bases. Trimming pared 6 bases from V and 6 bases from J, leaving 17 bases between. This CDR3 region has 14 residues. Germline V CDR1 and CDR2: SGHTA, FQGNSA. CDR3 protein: CASRITGVRAEAFF. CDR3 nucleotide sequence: TGTGCCAGCAGAATTACAGGTGTAAGGGCTGAAGCTTTCTTT.

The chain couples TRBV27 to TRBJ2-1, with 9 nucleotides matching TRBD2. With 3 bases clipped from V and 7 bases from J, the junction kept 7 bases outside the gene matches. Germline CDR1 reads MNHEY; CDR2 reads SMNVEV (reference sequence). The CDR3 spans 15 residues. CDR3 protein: CASSLRGGALNEQFF. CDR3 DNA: TGTGCCAGCAGTTTGCGCGGGGGGGCCTTAAATGAGCAGTTCTTC.

This chain's CDR3 is CASSLESQGSIYEQYF. CDR3 nucleotides: TGCGCCAGCAGCTTGGAATCGCAGGGCTCGATCTACGAGCAGTACTTC. The chain uses TRBV5-1 and TRBJ2-7; D possibly corresponds to TRBD1 (5 bases). The CDR3 extends over 16 amino acids. The germline V gene has CDR1 SGHRS and CDR2 YFSETQ. Trimming shortened V by 0 bases and J by 3 bases, and 16 bases separated the two germline ends. Supplemented by reference TRBV5-1 and TRBJ2-7, the full variable domain reads KAGVTQTPRYLIKTRGQQVTLSCSPISGHRSVSWYQQTPGQGLQFLFEYFSETQRNKGNFPGRFSGRQFSNSRSEMNVSTLELGDSALYLCASSLESQGSIYEQYFGPGTRLTVT.

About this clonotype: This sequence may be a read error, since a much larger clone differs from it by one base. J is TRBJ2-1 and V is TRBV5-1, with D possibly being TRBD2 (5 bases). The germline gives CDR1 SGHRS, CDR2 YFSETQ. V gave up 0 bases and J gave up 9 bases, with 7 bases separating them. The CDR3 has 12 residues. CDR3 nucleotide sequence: TGCGCCAGCAGCTTGGAAGGAGGTGAGCAGTTCTTC. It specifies CASSLEGGEQFF.

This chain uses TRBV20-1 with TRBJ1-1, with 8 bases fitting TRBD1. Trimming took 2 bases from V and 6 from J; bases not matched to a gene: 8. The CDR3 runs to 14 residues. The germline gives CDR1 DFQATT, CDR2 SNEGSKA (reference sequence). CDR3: CSARPSDREAEAFF. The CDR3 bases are TGCAGTGCTAGACCCTCGGACAGGGAGGCTGAAGCTTTCTTT.

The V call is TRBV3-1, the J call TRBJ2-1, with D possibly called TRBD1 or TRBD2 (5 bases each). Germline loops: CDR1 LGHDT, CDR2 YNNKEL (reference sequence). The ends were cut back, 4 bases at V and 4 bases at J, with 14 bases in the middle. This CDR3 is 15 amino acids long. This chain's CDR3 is CASSLGETLYNEQFF. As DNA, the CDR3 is TGTGCCAGCAGCCTGGGGGAAACACTTTACAATGAGCAGTTCTTC.

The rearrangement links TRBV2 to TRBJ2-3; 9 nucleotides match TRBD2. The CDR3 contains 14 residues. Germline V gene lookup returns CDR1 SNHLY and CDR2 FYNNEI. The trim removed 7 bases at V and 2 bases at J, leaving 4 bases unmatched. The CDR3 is CASNSGRATDTQYF. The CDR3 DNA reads TGTGCCAGCAATAGCGGGAGAGCCACAGATACGCAGTATTTT.

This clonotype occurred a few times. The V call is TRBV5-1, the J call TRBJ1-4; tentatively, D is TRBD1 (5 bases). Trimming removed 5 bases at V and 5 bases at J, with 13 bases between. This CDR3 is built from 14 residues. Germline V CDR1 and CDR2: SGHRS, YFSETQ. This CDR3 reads CASSEGSHNEKLFF. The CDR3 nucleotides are TGCGCCAGCAGTGAGGGGTCCCACAATGAAAAACTGTTTTTT.

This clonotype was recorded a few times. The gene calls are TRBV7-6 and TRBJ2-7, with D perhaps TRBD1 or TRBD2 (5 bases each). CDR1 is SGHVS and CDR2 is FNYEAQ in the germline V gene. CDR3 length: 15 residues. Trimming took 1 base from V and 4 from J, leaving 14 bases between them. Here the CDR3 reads CASSLGDRTNYEQYF. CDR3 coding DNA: TGTGCCAGCAGCTTAGGGGACCGTACTAATTACGAGCAGTACTTC.

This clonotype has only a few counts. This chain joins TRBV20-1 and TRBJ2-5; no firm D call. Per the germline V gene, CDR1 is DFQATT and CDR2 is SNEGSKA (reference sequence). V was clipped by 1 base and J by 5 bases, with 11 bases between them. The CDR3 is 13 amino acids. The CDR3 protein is CSARGVMGETQYF. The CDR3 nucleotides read TGCAGTGCTAGAGGTGTTATGGGGGAGACCCAGTACTTC.

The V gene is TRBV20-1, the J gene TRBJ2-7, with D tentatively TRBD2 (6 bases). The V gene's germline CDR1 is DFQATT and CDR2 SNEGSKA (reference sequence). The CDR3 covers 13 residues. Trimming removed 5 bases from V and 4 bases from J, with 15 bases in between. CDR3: CSAQQPGVYEQYF. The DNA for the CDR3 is TGCAGTGCTCAACAGCCGGGGGTTTACGAGCAGTACTTC.

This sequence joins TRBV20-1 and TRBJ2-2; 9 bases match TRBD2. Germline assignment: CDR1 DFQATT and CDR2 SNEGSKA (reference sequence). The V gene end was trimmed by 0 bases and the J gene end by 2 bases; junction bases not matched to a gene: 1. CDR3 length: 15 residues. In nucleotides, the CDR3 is TGCAGTGCTAGAGAAGCGGGAGGTAACACCGGGGAGCTGTTTTTT. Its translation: CSAREAGGNTGELFF.

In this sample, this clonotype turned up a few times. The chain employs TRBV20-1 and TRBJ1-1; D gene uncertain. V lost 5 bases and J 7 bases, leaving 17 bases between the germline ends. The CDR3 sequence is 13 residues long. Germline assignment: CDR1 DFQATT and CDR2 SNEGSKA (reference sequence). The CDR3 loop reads CSAGRTDHIEAFF. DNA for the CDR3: TGCAGTGCTGGGAGGACCGACCATATTGAAGCTTTCTTT.

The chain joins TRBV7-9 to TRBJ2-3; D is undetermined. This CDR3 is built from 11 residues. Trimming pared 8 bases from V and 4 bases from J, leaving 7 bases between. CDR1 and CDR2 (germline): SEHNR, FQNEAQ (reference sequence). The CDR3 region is CASATPDTQYF. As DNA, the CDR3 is TGTGCCAGCGCCACTCCAGATACGCAGTATTTT.

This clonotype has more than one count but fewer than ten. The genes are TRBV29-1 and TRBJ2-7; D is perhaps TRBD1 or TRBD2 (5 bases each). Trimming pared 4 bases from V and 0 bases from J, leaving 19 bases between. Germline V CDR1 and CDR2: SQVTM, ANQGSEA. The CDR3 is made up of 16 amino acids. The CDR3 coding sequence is TGCAGCGTTGGGGGACCGGGACGACCTACCTCCTACGAGCAGTACTTC. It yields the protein CSVGGPGRPTSYEQYF.

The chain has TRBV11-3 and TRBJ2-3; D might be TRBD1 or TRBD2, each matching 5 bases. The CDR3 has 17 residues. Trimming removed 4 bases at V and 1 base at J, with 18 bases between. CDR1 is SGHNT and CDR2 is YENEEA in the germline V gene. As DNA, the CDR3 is TGTGCCAGCAGCTCGCCCCAATCGGGACGGGGCACAGATACGCAGTATTTT. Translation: CASSSPQSGRGTDTQYF.

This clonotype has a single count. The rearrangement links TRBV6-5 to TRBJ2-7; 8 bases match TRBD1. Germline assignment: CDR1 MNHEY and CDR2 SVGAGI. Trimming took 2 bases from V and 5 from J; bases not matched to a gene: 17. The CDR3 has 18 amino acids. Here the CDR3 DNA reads TGTGCCAGCAGTTACCAACTTTTGGCAGGGGGCTTAATCCACGAGCAGTACTTC. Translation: CASSYQLLAGGLIHEQYF.

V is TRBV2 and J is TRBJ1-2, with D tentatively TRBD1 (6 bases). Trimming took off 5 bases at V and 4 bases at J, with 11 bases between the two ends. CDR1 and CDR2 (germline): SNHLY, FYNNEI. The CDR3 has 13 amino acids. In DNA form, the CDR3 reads TGTGCCAGCAGTCCCGACAGGCGCTATGGCTACACCTTC. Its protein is CASSPDRRYGYTF.

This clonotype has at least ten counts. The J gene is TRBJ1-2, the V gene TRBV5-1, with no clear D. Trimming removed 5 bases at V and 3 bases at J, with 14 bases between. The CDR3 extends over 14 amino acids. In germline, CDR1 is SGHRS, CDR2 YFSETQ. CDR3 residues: CASRKMVTDYGYTF. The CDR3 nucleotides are TGCGCCAGCAGAAAGATGGTAACGGACTATGGCTACACCTTC. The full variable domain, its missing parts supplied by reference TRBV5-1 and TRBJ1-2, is KAGVTQTPRYLIKTRGQQVTLSCSPISGHRSVSWYQQTPGQGLQFLFEYFSETQRNKGNFPGRFSGRQFSNSRSEMNVSTLELGDSALYLCASRKMVTDYGYTFGSGTRLTVV.

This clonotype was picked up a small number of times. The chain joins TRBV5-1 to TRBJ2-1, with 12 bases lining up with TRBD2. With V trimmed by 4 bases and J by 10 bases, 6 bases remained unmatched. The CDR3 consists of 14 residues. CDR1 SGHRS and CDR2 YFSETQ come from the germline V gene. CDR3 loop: CASSRLAGVGEQFF. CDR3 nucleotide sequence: TGCGCCAGCAGCCGACTAGCGGGAGTGGGGGAGCAGTTCTTC.

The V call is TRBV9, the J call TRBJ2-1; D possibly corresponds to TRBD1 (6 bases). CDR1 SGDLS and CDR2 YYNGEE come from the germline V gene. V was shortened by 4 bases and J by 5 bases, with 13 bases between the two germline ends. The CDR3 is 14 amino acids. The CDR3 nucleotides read TGTGCCAGCAGCCAGACGGGACATAACAATGAGCAGTTCTTC. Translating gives CASSQTGHNNEQFF.

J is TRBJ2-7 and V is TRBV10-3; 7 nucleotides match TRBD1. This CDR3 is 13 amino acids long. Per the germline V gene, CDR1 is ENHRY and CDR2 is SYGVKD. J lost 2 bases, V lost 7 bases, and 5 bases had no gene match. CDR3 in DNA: TGTGCCATCACATCCCAGGGGGCCTACGAGCAGTACTTC. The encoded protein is CAITSQGAYEQYF.